This T cell receptor (beta chain) was captured in a study of identical twins. A template switching step contributed a universal primer site, while unique molecular identifiers were present in the cDNA. Each CDR3 protein is one row after TCRdb ran MiXCR on the 5' RACE reads. The sample carries about 190,000 distinct CDR3 sequences, 15% to 20% recorded once. V was cut by 5 bases and J by 3 bases, with 18 bases left in between. The CDR3 extends over 16 amino acids. Another study also made use of these data, one on T cells expressing NK-cell markers. In that study: According to the study, TCR beta repertoires originated from sorted CD3+CD56+NKG2C+, CD3+CD56+NKG2C- and CD3+CD56-NKG2C+ T cells. Sequencing covered eight donors, seven HCMV-seropositive and one seronegative. Once again these clonotypes came out on top in the CD3+CD56-NKG2C+ fraction of several donors.

Sequencing was carried out using CD8+ T cells sorted from blood. The TCR sequence derives from a woman aged 18 to 35 in good health. The gene calls are TRBV12-3 or TRBV12-4 and TRBJ2-3, with a weak D call TRBD2 (6 bases). In DNA form, the CDR3 reads TGTGCCAGCAGTCCTACCGGGACTCCCCCAACAGATACGCAGTATTTT. Translating gives CASSPTGTPPTDTQYF.